This record concerns one T cell receptor (beta chain) sequence. The antigen remains undetermined. The sample belongs to a study of tumor-infiltrating lymphocytes in localized non-small cell lung cancer. Across the whole study: Each patient gave resected tumor and non-adjacent uninvolved lung tissue.

V shed 5 bases and J shed 2 bases, with 19 bases lying between them. The length of the CDR3 is 17 residues. Germline CDR1 reads LGHNA; CDR2 reads YNFKEQ. Regarding the study as a whole: No T-cell fraction difference was seen between IM1 and IM2 tumors. Compared with uninvolved lung, tumors showed higher T cell infiltration by TCRbeta sequencing. TCR sequencing covered a subset of patients with enough tissue.

Here immunoSEQ multiplex PCR was the method, and the copy in TCRdb shows in-frame clones only, minus some. The data show 20,000 to 25,000 clones, approximately 71% seen once. The chain joins TRBV4-2 to TRBJ1-3, with a possible D match to TRBD1 (6 bases). The receptor comes from a human donor with non-small cell lung cancer. Material: lung tumor tissue. The CDR3 DNA follows: TGTGCCAGCAGCATTCCGAGGGGGAGGGGAGCTGGAAACACCATATATTTT. It specifies CASSIPRGRGAGNTIYF.